This paragraph covers one T cell receptor beta chain sequence. Going by frequency alone, this clonotype is medium-sized (0.01 to 0.1%); a count is unavailable. The clone's antigen remains unknown. This sample was taken from a study of GPR56 and killer-like receptors on CD4 memory cells (dated by TCRdb to about 2019). With respect to the entire study: It was proposed in the study that human CD4+ memory T-cell differentiation and cytokine production potential are marked by progressive acquisition of KLRB1, KLRG1, GPR56 and then KLRF1. The study described its healthy blood donors as age-matched to the liver disease patients, who had a median age of 68 years.

Prior to TCRbeta sequencing, five KLR/GPR56-defined CD4+ populations were enriched by fluorescence-activated cell sorting. To test a linear memory differentiation pathway, TCRbeta repertoires were sequenced from five CD4+ T-cell subsets defined by expression of KLRB1, KLRG1, GPR56 and KLRF1. TCR-sequenced cells came from peripheral blood of healthy control individuals, reported as five donors in the TCRbeta analysis figure. Heparinized peripheral blood was collected and all samples were processed within one hour of retrieval. To isolate peripheral blood mononuclear cells, blood was diluted 1:2 in PBS and put through Biocoll density gradient centrifugation at room temperature. CD4+ T cells were enriched from freshly isolated PBMCs by magnetic sorting with anti-CD4 MicroBeads before flow sorting. A BD FACSAria II was used to sort CD4+ T cells enriched from PBMCs of healthy donors according to marker expression. For surface staining, the researchers used Miltenyi Biotec antibodies: anti-KLRB1 clone 191B8, anti-KLRF1 clone 4A4.D10 and anti-KLRG1 clone REA261.

As encoded in the germline V gene (reference sequence), CDR1 is LNHDA while CDR2 is SQIVND. Including cysteine and phenylalanine, the CDR3 has 13 amino acids. No coding sequence is recorded. The instrument given in TCRdb is Illumina HiSeq 2500. Sequencing libraries were built by amplifying the recombined TCRbeta locus with a previously published PCR protocol. The original pipeline was this. Any read whose average quality score fell below 30 was discarded, and IMSEQ was used to process the reads that remained. Clonotypes were defined by Vbeta gene, Jbeta gene and CDR3 amino acid sequence. The Morisita-Horn index, computed on the top 100 expanded clones, was used to measure repertoire overlap between populations. Renyi diversity profiles calculated on the top 100 expanded clones were used to assess clonal diversity. After reprocessing by TCRdb, each CDR3 protein sequence is one entry, and no DNA is given. None of the V and J calls come from the authors' own analysis; TCRdb made them. The sample table includes 2,500 to 3,000 distinct CDR3 sequences. The ten largest clones add up to roughly 3.4% of the sample.

The paper as a whole reports these results and caveats: Overlap of TCR repertoires was especially pronounced between late populations 4 and 5, and partly extended to population 3. Diversity and similarity analyses were restricted to the 100 most expanded clones per population rather than full repertoires. Clones dominating late populations 4 and 5 were also found in early populations 1 and 2, which the authors took as evidence for linear differentiation. Clonal frequency was low in the marker-negative population and increased progressively along the proposed pathway, with TCRbeta diversity decreasing accordingly.

The clonotype comes from a human donor in good health. In this chain, TRBV19 is recombined with TRBJ1-3. The sequenced material came from memory CD4+ T cells from blood. The CDR3 reads as follows: CASRPSSGNTIYF.